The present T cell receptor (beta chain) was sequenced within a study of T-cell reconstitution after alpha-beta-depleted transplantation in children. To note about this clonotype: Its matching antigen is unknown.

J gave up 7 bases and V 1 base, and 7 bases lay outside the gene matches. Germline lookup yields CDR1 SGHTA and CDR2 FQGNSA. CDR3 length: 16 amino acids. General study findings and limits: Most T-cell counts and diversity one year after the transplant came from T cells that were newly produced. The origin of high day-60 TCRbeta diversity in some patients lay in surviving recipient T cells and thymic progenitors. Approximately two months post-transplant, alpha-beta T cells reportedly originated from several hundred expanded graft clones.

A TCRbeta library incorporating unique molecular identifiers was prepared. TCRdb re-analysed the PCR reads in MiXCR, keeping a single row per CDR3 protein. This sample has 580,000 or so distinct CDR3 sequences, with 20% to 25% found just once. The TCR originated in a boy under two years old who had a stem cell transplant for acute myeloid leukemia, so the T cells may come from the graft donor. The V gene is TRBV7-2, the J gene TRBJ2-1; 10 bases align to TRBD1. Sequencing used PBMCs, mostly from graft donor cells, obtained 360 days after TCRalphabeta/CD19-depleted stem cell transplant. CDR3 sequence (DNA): TGTGCCAGCAGCTTAGTCAGCGGGGACAGGGGAAATGAGCAGTTCTTC. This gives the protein CASSLVSGDRGNEQFF.